The 3 T cell receptor beta chains below were found in one sample sequenced in a study of blood T cell repertoires in COVID-19. The data were produced by immunoSEQ multiplex PCR, yet TCRdb's version contains in-frame clones alone and is incomplete. The sample records approximately 340,000 clones, about nine tenths being singletons. The sequenced sample consisted of PBMCs or T cells enriched from blood (not recorded which). These receptors were collected from a woman in her forties who had been exposed to COVID-19.

DNA of the CDR3: TGTGCCAGCAGTGCGGGGACCGCTGAAGCTTTCTTT. Translated: CASSAGTAEAFF. This chain links TRBV6-2 or TRBV6-3 with TRBJ1-1; tentative D call: TRBD1 (5 bases). V dropped 5 bases and J dropped 6 bases, with 10 bases sitting between them. This CDR3 spans 12 amino acids. Germline loops: CDR1 MNHEY, CDR2 SVGEGT.

The V gene is TRBV11-3, the J gene TRBJ2-7; 9 positions agree with TRBD2. The CDR3 is made up of 15 amino acids. Germline CDR1 and CDR2: SGHNT and YENEEA. With 1 base clipped from V and 3 bases from J, the junction kept 4 bases outside the gene matches. The CDR3 nucleotides read TGTGCCAGCAGCTTAGGGGGGACTAGCTACTACGAGCAGTACTTC. Translated, it gives CASSLGGTSYYEQYF.

In its sample, this clone was seen once. CDR3 region: CASRRQGVTEAFF. CDR3 nucleotides: TGTGCCAGCAGGCGACAGGGGGTCACTGAAGCTTTCTTT. The rearrangement uses TRBV2 and TRBJ1-1, with 9 positions matching TRBD1. The CDR3 length is 13 residues. Germline CDR1 is SNHLY and CDR2 is FYNNEI. V was pared by 6 bases and J by 4 bases, with 3 bases of the junction left unmatched.